What follows are 21 T cell receptor beta chains derived from one specimen sequenced in a study of Graves' ophthalmopathy and Graves' hyperthyroidism (dated by TCRdb to the late 2010s). Instrument on record: Illumina HiSeq 2000. For repertoire sequencing, the TCR beta CDR3 regions were amplified from RNA transcripts. HTBI primers and the Qiagen OneStep RT-PCR kit were used in a first-round RT-PCR, which was followed by a second-round multiplex PCR, size selection and purification. TCRdb reprocessing: public reads trimmed at Q25 with fastp, clones called with MiXCR, in-frame beta chains kept. Rows matching on CDR3 protein sequence are summarized as one entry with the most common DNA and genes. This sample has about 740,000 distinct CDR3 sequences in its table, and 35% to 50% of those were observed once. The top ten constitute approximately 43% of the sample. The material sequenced was peripheral blood. These receptors all come from an adult man with Graves' ophthalmopathy.

This clonotype occurred many times. V gene TRBV15 combines with J gene TRBJ1-4; unclear D gene. CDR3 length: 13 residues. Deletions cut 7 bases from V and 5 bases from J, with 11 bases between. Germline-derived CDR1 and CDR2 are LNHNV and YYDKDF (reference sequence). The CDR3 region has the DNA TGTGCCACCAAGGAGGGTCAAAATGAAAAACTGTTTTTT. Translated, it gives CATKEGQNEKLFF.

The CDR3, as DNA: TGTGCCAGCAGCTCCCTTCGCGGAGGGGGCAACACTGAAGCTTTCTTT. The encoded protein is CASSSLRGGGNTEAFF. The rearrangement uses TRBV7-6 and TRBJ1-1; 7 bases agree with TRBD1. V shed 4 bases and J 2 bases; nucleotides not matched to a gene: 10. The germline gives CDR1 SGHVS, CDR2 FNYEAQ. This CDR3 has 16 amino acids.

The rearrangement joins TRBV11-1 to TRBJ2-7; 15 bases match TRBD2. Losses at the gene ends were 5 bases for V and 4 bases for J; bases not matched to a gene: 9. Germline V gene lookup returns CDR1 SGHAT and CDR2 FQDESV (reference sequence). There are 17 residues in the CDR3. CDR3 sequence reads: CASSRDTGLAGGYEQYF. Written as DNA, the CDR3 is TGTGCCAGCAGCCGGGACACGGGACTAGCGGGGGGATACGAGCAGTACTTC.

CDR3 coding DNA: TGTGCCAGCAGCTTAGGGGGACTGGAAGAAAAACTGTTTTTT. Its translation is CASSLGGLEEKLFF. The V call is TRBV7-8, the J call TRBJ1-4; D may be TRBD1 (5 bases). The CDR3 runs 14 residues. V was pared by 1 base and J by 8 bases, with 11 bases between. Germline lookup yields CDR1 SGHVS and CDR2 FQNEAQ.

The chain joins TRBV10-3 to TRBJ2-3, with 8 positions matching TRBD1. Trimming cost V 4 bases and J 3 bases; bases outside gene matches: 6. The CDR3 spans 15 residues. Germline CDR1 and CDR2: ENHRY and SYGVKD. CDR3 in amino acids: CAISAQGALTDTQYF. The CDR3, as DNA: TGTGCCATCAGTGCCCAGGGGGCGTTGACAGATACGCAGTATTTT.

The V and J genes are TRBV15 and TRBJ1-5, with D possibly being TRBD1 (5 bases). Deletions cut 0 bases from V and 1 base from J, with 13 bases between. The CDR3 contains 17 residues. CDR1 LNHNV and CDR2 YYDKDF come from the germline V gene (reference sequence). The CDR3, as DNA: TGTGCCACCAGCAGAGATTGGGTTGCAGGGAGCAATCAGCCCCAGCATTTT. Its translation is CATSRDWVAGSNQPQHF.

In this sample, this clonotype turned up many times. The rearrangement links TRBV19 to TRBJ2-5, with TRBD1 matching 7 bases. J was trimmed by 4 bases and V by 7 bases; bases with no gene match: 6. CDR1 is LNHDA and CDR2 is SQIVND in the germline V gene (reference sequence). The CDR3 runs to 13 residues. Written as DNA, the CDR3 is TGTGCCAGTACTATGACAGGGACAGAGACCCAGTACTTC. Its protein product is CASTMTGTETQYF.

V gene TRBV29-1 combines with J gene TRBJ2-6; the match to TRBD1 covers 7 bases. The germline CDR1 and CDR2 sequences are SQVTM and ANQGSEA. Losses at the gene ends were 4 bases for V and 4 bases for J; bases not matched to a gene: 16. The CDR3 contains 18 residues. DNA of the CDR3: TGCAGCGTTGCGGTGGGGGACAGCGAGTCCTCCGGGGCCAACGTCCTGACTTTC. Translated, it gives CSVAVGDSESSGANVLTF.

This clonotype was counted only a few times. The chain joins TRBV5-1 to TRBJ2-5; D gene uncertain. Germline V gene sequence: CDR1 SGHRS, CDR2 YFSETQ. CDR3 length: 14 residues. Deletions cut 0 bases from V and 8 bases from J, with 14 bases between. The CDR3 loop reads CASSLDGGLRTQYF. CDR3 DNA: TGCGCCAGCAGCTTGGATGGTGGGTTACGCACCCAGTACTTC.

This clonotype occurred once. The rearrangement links TRBV20-1 to TRBJ1-6, with D possibly matching TRBD1 (5 bases). CDR1 and CDR2 (germline): DFQATT, SNEGSKA (reference sequence). The CDR3 is 13 amino acids. V shed 6 bases and J shed 9 bases, with 15 bases lying between them. CDR3 amino acids: CSALPGTVSPLHF. The CDR3 DNA is TGCAGTGCCCTTCCCGGGACGGTTTCACCCCTCCACTTT.

This clonotype has a handful of counts. The CDR3 bases are TGTGCCAGTAGTATAGACAGGGGTAACACTGAAGCTTTCTTT. This codes for CASSIDRGNTEAFF. The chain has TRBV19 and TRBJ1-1; TRBD1 is a possible D gene (6 bases). V gave up 0 bases and J gave up 2 bases, with 7 bases separating them. This CDR3 is built from 14 residues. The germline V gene has CDR1 LNHDA and CDR2 SQIVND (reference sequence).

V usage is TRBV29-1 and J usage is TRBJ2-7, with D tentatively TRBD1 (7 bases). Judging by the DNA end, TRBJ2-1 fits better; the J call may be wrong. The CDR3 length is 13 residues. Germline V CDR1 and CDR2: SQVTM, ANQGSEA. CDR3 in DNA: TGCAGCGTTGACGCAGGGGGGTTCGATGAGCAGTTCTTC. Its protein product is CSVDAGGFDEQFF.

The table lists this clonotype with a few counts. The chain combines TRBV19 with TRBJ1-2; D perhaps matches TRBD1 (5 bases). Looked up from germline, CDR1 is LNHDA and CDR2 is SQIVND (reference sequence). This CDR3 has 11 amino acids. Between the trimmed V and J ends, which lost 9 bases and 5 bases, there was a span of 10 bases. CDR3 amino acids: CARVDMYGYTF. In DNA form, the CDR3 reads TGTGCCAGGGTGGACATGTATGGCTACACCTTC.

This clonotype was recorded many times. Written as DNA, the CDR3 is TGTGCCAGCAGCTCGGGACTCATGAACACTGAAGCTTTCTTT. This gives the protein CASSSGLMNTEAFF. The chain has TRBV9 and TRBJ1-1, with D maybe TRBD1 (5 bases). Between the trimmed V and J ends, which lost 4 bases and 0 bases, there was a span of 10 bases. From germline, CDR1 is SGDLS and CDR2 YYNGEE. The CDR3 totals 14 residues. The variable domain in full, with the rest retrieved from reference TRBV9 and TRBJ1-1, is DSGVTQTPKHLITATGQRVTLRCSPRSGDLSVYWYQQSLDQGLQFLIQYYNGEERAKGNILERFSAQQFPDLHSELNLSSLELGDSALYFCASSSGLMNTEAFFGQGTRLTVV.

With respect to this clonotype: Sequence at one end of the junction differs from germline and may be a read error. This CDR3 is CASSLSSLNSYEQYF. The CDR3 bases are TGTGCCAGCAGTTTATCCAGTCTTAACTCCTACGAGCAGTACTTC. V is TRBV10-3 and J is TRBJ2-7; D call uncertain. The germline CDR1 and CDR2 sequences are ENHRY and SYGVKD. This CDR3 region has 15 residues.

The gene calls are TRBV5-1 and TRBJ1-1; D unclear. The CDR3 is 14 residues long. Germline CDR1 SGHRS, CDR2 YFSETQ. V was shortened by 4 bases and J by 5 bases, with 15 bases between the two germline ends. CDR3 loop: CASSTFIRGTEAFF. The CDR3 DNA reads TGCGCCAGCAGCACCTTTATCAGAGGAACTGAAGCTTTCTTT.

The table lists this clonotype with a few counts. The rearrangement joins TRBV5-4 to TRBJ2-5, with D possibly TRBD2 on 6 matching bases. The V end was cut by 4 bases, the J end by 2 bases, with 18 bases between. CDR1 and CDR2 (germline): SGHNT, YYREEE (reference sequence). The CDR3 runs to 16 residues. The CDR3 is CASSPRGAGPQETQYF. CDR3 DNA: TGTGCCAGCAGCCCACGAGGCGCGGGGCCTCAAGAGACCCAGTACTTC.

V and J are TRBV9 and TRBJ2-3; D is possibly TRBD2 (5 bases). The CDR3 length is 15 residues. Germline V lookup: CDR1 SGDLS, CDR2 YYNGEE. The germline V and J ends were trimmed by 3 bases and 3 bases, with 14 bases remaining between them. CDR3 bases: TGTGCCAGCAGCGCCGCAGTTGGGAGAACAGATACGCAGTATTTT. It is translated as CASSAAVGRTDTQYF. Drawing the rest from reference TRBV9 and TRBJ2-3, the complete variable domain is DSGVTQTPKHLITATGQRVTLRCSPRSGDLSVYWYQQSLDQGLQFLIQYYNGEERAKGNILERFSAQQFPDLHSELNLSSLELGDSALYFCASSAAVGRTDTQYFGPGTRLTVL.

The chain recombines TRBV15 with TRBJ1-1; 10 bases fit TRBD1. This CDR3 is built from 15 residues. The J segment lost 3 bases and the V segment lost 2 bases, leaving 3 bases of the junction unmatched. Per the germline V gene, CDR1 is LNHNV and CDR2 is YYDKDF (reference sequence). The DNA of the CDR3 is TGTGCCACCAGCAGAAAGGACAGGGGGGACACTGAAGCTTTCTTT. Its protein product is CATSRKDRGDTEAFF. The full variable domain, with the rest looked up from reference TRBV15 and TRBJ1-1, is DAMVIQNPRYQVTQFGKPVTLSCSQTLNHNVMYWYQQKSSQAPKLLFHYYDKDFNNEADTPDNFQSRRPNTSFCFLDIRSPGLGDTAMYLCATSRKDRGDTEAFFGQGTRLTVV.

About this clonotype: One end of the junction does not line up with germline, which may come from a read error. The V and J genes are TRBV10-3 and TRBJ2-7, with a weak D call TRBD1 (6 bases). The V gene's germline CDR1 is ENHRY and CDR2 SYGVKD. The CDR3 runs 15 residues. CDR3 protein: CASSYKDRLSPEQYF. CDR3 sequence (DNA): TGTGCCAGCAGTTACAAGGACAGACTGTCGCCGGAGCAGTACTTC.

The DNA for the CDR3 is TGTGCCAGCAGCCCTGGGACAGGGCAGACCCAGTACTTC. Amino acid sequence: CASSPGTGQTQYF. The chain employs TRBV25-1 and TRBJ2-5, with 9 nucleotides matching TRBD1. Germline V CDR1 and CDR2: MGHDK, SYGVNS. This CDR3 is 13 amino acids long. The junction had 5 bases not matched to a gene; V was cut back by 6 bases and J by 6 bases.